Presented here are 20 T cell receptor beta chains from one specimen sequenced in a study of blood T cell repertoires in COVID-19. Using immunoSEQ multiplex PCR, the repertoire was profiled, and TCRdb retains in-frame clones only, with some absent. The sample lists around 130,000 clones; roughly 84% were seen once. Sequencing was done on a sample of peripheral blood. The source is an elderly woman with acute or convalescent COVID-19.

This chain connects TRBV7-9 to TRBJ2-2; possible D gene TRBD1, 6 bases. Germline V lookup: CDR1 SEHNR, CDR2 FQNEAQ (reference sequence). Trimming pared 1 base from V and 6 bases from J, leaving 9 bases between. This CDR3 has 14 amino acids. CDR3 DNA sequence: TGTGCCAGCAGCTTAGAGGGGGTATCCGGGGAGCTGTTTTTT. Protein sequence: CASSLEGVSGELFF.

This clone occurred many times. The V call is TRBV4-1, the J call TRBJ1-3; possibly TRBD1 for D (6 bases). The CDR3 length is 17 residues. Germline CDR1 and CDR2: MGHRA and YSYEKL. The V and J ends lost 3 bases and 1 base respectively, with 16 bases between them. The CDR3 spells CASSQEQGPMSGNTIYF. DNA for the CDR3: TGCGCCAGCAGCCAGGAACAGGGCCCGATGTCTGGAAACACCATATATTTT.

This sequence joins TRBV19 and TRBJ1-1; D possibly corresponds to TRBD1 (5 bases). The V and J ends lost 5 bases and 4 bases respectively, with 17 bases between them. The CDR3 sequence is 15 residues long. Per the germline V gene, CDR1 is LNHDA and CDR2 is SQIVND (reference sequence). The CDR3 sequence: CASSPTGALSTEAFF. The CDR3, as DNA: TGTGCCAGTAGTCCTACAGGCGCCTTAAGCACTGAAGCTTTCTTT. Full variable domain (outside the CDR3, taken from reference TRBV19 and TRBJ1-1): DGGITQSPKYLFRKEGQNVTLSCEQNLNHDAMYWYRQDPGQGLRLIYYSQIVNDFQKGDIAEGYSVSREKKESFPLTVTSAQKNPTAFYLCASSPTGALSTEAFFGQGTRLTVV.

V and J are TRBV21-1 and TRBJ2-7; TRBD2 reflects the table's D call only, with no check against the DNA. TRBV21-1 is described as a pseudogene. This CDR3 spans 14 amino acids. CDR3 in DNA: TGTGCCAGCAGCAAAGACGGGAGGGCCCACGAGCAGTACTTC. Residues: CASSKDGRAHEQYF.

The chain recombines TRBV7-9 with TRBJ2-3; tentatively, D is TRBD2 (6 bases). This CDR3 is built from 14 residues. V was cut by 3 bases and J by 4 bases, with 11 bases left in between. Germline V CDR1 and CDR2: SEHNR, FQNEAQ (reference sequence). Written as DNA, the CDR3 is TGTGCCAGCAGCTTCGGGACTTTTTCAGATACGCAGTATTTT. It yields the protein CASSFGTFSDTQYF.

There are a few counts of this clone. The V and J genes are TRBV18 and TRBJ2-5; a possible D gene is TRBD1 (5 bases). The CDR3 contains 13 residues. Germline V CDR1 and CDR2: KGHSH, LQKENI. V was trimmed by 3 bases and J by 1 base, leaving 6 bases between them. This chain's CDR3 is CASSPRAQETQYF. CDR3 coding DNA: TGTGCCAGCTCACCCAGGGCCCAAGAGACCCAGTACTTC.

The chain has TRBV4-3 and TRBJ2-1, with 10 positions matching TRBD1. CDR1 is LGHNA and CDR2 is YSLEER in the germline V gene. V shed 4 bases and J 8 bases; nucleotides not matched to a gene: 5. This CDR3 has 14 amino acids. CDR3 DNA sequence: TGCGCCAGCAGCCTCGGGACAGGGGTAGATGAGCAGTTCTTC. Its translation: CASSLGTGVDEQFF.

The gene calls are TRBV7-9 and TRBJ2-7; D might be TRBD2 (5 bases). The CDR3 totals 12 residues. V dropped 5 bases and J dropped 6 bases, with 11 bases sitting between them. CDR1 SEHNR and CDR2 FQNEAQ come from the germline V gene (reference sequence). The CDR3 loop reads CASSLPAGEQYF. The DNA for the CDR3 is TGTGCCAGCAGCCTTCCGGCGGGCGAGCAGTACTTC.

This clone was seen only once. V and J are TRBV30 and TRBJ2-1, with 13 bases that match TRBD2. Trimming removed 0 bases from V and 9 bases from J; junction bases left unmatched: 5. CDR1 is GTSNPN and CDR2 is SVGIG in the germline V gene (reference sequence). The CDR3 runs 15 residues. In nucleotides, the CDR3 is TGTGCCTGGAGTGTAACTAGCGGGAGGGCCGGTGAGCAGTTCTTC. The encoded protein is CAWSVTSGRAGEQFF.

The chain links TRBV7-9 to TRBJ1-1; TRBD1 agrees at 8 bases. Losses at the gene ends were 4 bases for V and 11 bases for J; bases not matched to a gene: 12. The CDR3 length is 14 residues. CDR1 is SEHNR, CDR2 FQNEAQ, per germline (reference sequence). CDR3 DNA sequence: TGTGCCAGCAGCTACAAAGAGTGGACAGGGCGGGCTTTCTTT. Amino acids: CASSYKEWTGRAFF.

The chain employs TRBV5-4 and TRBJ2-7; D might be TRBD1 (6 bases). The CDR3 extends over 13 amino acids. V gave up 1 base and J gave up 5 bases, with 10 bases separating them. The germline V gene has CDR1 SGHNT and CDR2 YYREEE (reference sequence). As DNA, the CDR3 is TGTGCCAGCAGCTTGCAGGGGTTAAACGAGCAGTACTTC. This translates into CASSLQGLNEQYF.

This chain uses TRBV19 with TRBJ2-7; D perhaps matches TRBD1 (6 bases). The CDR3 length is 15 residues. The V and J ends lost 5 bases and 5 bases respectively, with 19 bases between them. CDR1 and CDR2 (germline): LNHDA, SQIVND (reference sequence). For the CDR3, the DNA is TGTGCCAGTAGTGCCACCCTTACAGGGTTCCACGAGCAGTACTTC. Residues: CASSATLTGFHEQYF. Together with reference TRBV19 and TRBJ2-7, the CDR3 gives the full variable domain: DGGITQSPKYLFRKEGQNVTLSCEQNLNHDAMYWYRQDPGQGLRLIYYSQIVNDFQKGDIAEGYSVSREKKESFPLTVTSAQKNPTAFYLCASSATLTGFHEQYFGPGTRLTVT.

This clone was seen a single time. V is TRBV18 and J is TRBJ1-2; 7 positions match TRBD1. The CDR3 has 15 amino acids. V shed 3 bases, J shed 4 bases, and the junction held 8 bases outside the gene matches. From germline, CDR1 is KGHSH and CDR2 LQKENI. Written as DNA, the CDR3 is TGTGCCAGCTCACCTCGGGGACAGACATTCTATGGCTACACCTTC. This sequence encodes CASSPRGQTFYGYTF. Drawing the rest from reference TRBV18 and TRBJ1-2, the complete variable domain is NAGVMQNPRHLVRRRGQEARLRCSPMKGHSHVYWYRQLPEEGLKFMVYLQKENIIDESGMPKERFSAEFPKEGPSILRIQQVVRGDSAAYFCASSPRGQTFYGYTFGSGTRLTVV.

The rearrangement uses TRBV19 and TRBJ1-6, with 9 positions matching TRBD1. Germline CDR1 and CDR2: LNHDA and SQIVND (reference sequence). The CDR3 consists of 15 residues. V shed 5 bases and J 6 bases; nucleotides not matched to a gene: 5. Written as DNA, the CDR3 is TGTGCCAGTAGTGCCCAGGACAGGGGTAATTCACCCCTCCACTTT. It is translated as CASSAQDRGNSPLHF.

V and J are TRBV30 and TRBJ2-6, with unresolved D. The CDR3 totals 12 residues. The V gene's germline CDR1 is GTSNPN and CDR2 SVGIG (reference sequence). The germline V and J ends were trimmed by 4 bases and 3 bases, with 4 bases remaining between them. The DNA of the CDR3 is TGTGCCTGGAATCTTGGGGCCAACGTCCTGACTTTC. Translating gives CAWNLGANVLTF.

The rearrangement joins TRBV6-2 or TRBV6-3 to TRBJ1-1, with D possibly being TRBD1 (5 bases). Germline V CDR1 and CDR2: MNHEY, SVGEGT. Deletions cut 2 bases from V and 4 bases from J, with 14 bases between. The CDR3 runs 15 residues. CDR3 residues: CASSYLDTMGTEAFF. CDR3 DNA: TGTGCCAGCAGTTACCTGGACACTATGGGCACTGAAGCTTTCTTT.

The chain recombines TRBV6-1 with TRBJ2-1; perhaps TRBD1 as D (6 bases). There are 17 residues in the CDR3. Trimming stripped 4 bases from V and 0 bases from J, with 16 bases between. Per germline, CDR1 MNHNS and CDR2 SASEGT. CDR3 sequence reads: CASSGGPGTSSYNEQFF. CDR3 sequence (DNA): TGTGCCAGCAGTGGGGGGCCCGGGACATCCTCCTACAATGAGCAGTTCTTC.

Here the CDR3 reads CASSQESAPSPYEQFF. In DNA form, the CDR3 reads TGCGCCAGCAGCCAAGAGTCAGCGCCTAGTCCCTATGAGCAGTTCTTC. The chain uses TRBV4-3 and TRBJ2-1; D is unclear. Germline CDR1 and CDR2: LGHNA and YSLEER. V was pared by 0 bases and J by 8 bases, with 17 bases between. This CDR3 spans 16 amino acids.

The chain uses TRBV5-1 and TRBJ1-2; D is unclear. The CDR3 has 15 residues. The germline V gene has CDR1 SGHRS and CDR2 YFSETQ. V was pared by 0 bases and J by 8 bases, with 17 bases between. CDR3: CASSLVAGHNGGYTF. In DNA, the CDR3 is TGCGCCAGCAGCTTGGTGGCAGGCCATAATGGGGGCTACACCTTC. Based on the CDR3 plus reference TRBV5-1 and TRBJ1-2, the full variable domain is KAGVTQTPRYLIKTRGQQVTLSCSPISGHRSVSWYQQTPGQGLQFLFEYFSETQRNKGNFPGRFSGRQFSNSRSEMNVSTLELGDSALYLCASSLVAGHNGGYTFGSGTRLTVV.

The J gene is TRBJ2-1, the V gene TRBV29-1; 8 bases match TRBD1. Germline V gene data show CDR1 as SQVTM and CDR2 as ANQGSEA. This CDR3 spans 13 amino acids. With V trimmed by 7 bases and J by 7 bases, 9 bases remained unmatched. CDR3 nucleotides: TGCAGCGGCTCCGGGACAGGAGGGAATGAGCAGTTCTTC. Translating it yields CSGSGTGGNEQFF.